The clone carrying this TCR beta chain was seen a few times. The CDR3 has 18 residues. Trimming cost V 0 bases and J 0 bases; bases outside gene matches: 11. Per germline, CDR1 SGHRS and CDR2 YFSETQ. This entry belongs to a study of cytomegalovirus exposure and HLA in healthy donors. The study ran its PCR with 60 Vbeta and 13 Jbeta primers. Assay used: immunoSEQ multiplex PCR; TCRdb lists only in-frame clones, some missing. The table includes just over 200,000 clones, 70% detected once. The sample taken for sequencing was PBMCs. The chain is built from TRBV5-1 and TRBJ1-1; TRBD1 matches at 7 bases. This sequence was found in a man aged 40-50 years in good health and CMV-seropositive. The CDR3 spells CASSLEVRGSVLNTEAFF. The CDR3 DNA follows: TGCGCCAGCAGCTTGGAAGTCAGGGGGTCTGTCTTGAACACTGAAGCTTTCTTT.